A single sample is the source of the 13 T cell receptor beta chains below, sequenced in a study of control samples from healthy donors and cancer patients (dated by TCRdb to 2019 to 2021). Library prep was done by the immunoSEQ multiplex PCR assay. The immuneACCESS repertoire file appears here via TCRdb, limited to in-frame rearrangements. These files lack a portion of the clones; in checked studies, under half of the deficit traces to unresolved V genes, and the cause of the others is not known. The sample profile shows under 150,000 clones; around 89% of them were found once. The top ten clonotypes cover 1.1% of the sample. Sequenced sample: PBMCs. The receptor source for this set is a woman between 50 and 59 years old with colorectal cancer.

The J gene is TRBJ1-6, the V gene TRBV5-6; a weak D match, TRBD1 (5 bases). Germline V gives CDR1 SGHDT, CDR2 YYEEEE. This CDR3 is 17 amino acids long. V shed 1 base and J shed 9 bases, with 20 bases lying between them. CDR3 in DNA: TGTGCCAGCAGCTTGTACACCGGGACCGTAAAGATTTCACCCCTCCACTTT. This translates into CASSLYTGTVKISPLHF.

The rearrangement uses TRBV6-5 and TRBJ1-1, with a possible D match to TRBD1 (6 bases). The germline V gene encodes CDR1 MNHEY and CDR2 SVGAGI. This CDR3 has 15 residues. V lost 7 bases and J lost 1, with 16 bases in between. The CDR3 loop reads CASNPPGGQNTEAFF. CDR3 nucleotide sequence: TGTGCCAGCAATCCGCCGGGGGGGCAGAACACTGAAGCTTTCTTT.

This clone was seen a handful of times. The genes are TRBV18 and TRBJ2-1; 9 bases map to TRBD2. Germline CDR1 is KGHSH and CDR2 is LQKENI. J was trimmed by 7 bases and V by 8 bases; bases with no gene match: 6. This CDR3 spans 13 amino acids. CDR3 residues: CASRAGGENEQFF. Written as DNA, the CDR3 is TGTGCCAGCCGGGCGGGAGGGGAGAATGAGCAGTTCTTC.

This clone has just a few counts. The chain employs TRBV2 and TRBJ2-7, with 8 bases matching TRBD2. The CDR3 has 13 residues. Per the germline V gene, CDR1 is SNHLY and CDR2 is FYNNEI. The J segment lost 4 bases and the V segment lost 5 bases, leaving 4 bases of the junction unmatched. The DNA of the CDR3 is TGTGCCAGCAGTACCGGGACTAGGTACGAGCAGTACTTC. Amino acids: CASSTGTRYEQYF.

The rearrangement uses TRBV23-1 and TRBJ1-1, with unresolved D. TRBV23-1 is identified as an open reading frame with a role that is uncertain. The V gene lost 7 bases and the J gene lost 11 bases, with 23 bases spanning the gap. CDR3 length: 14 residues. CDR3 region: CASTPRWRSIGAFF. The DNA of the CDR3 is TGCGCCAGCACTCCAAGGTGGCGTTCTATTGGGGCTTTCTTT.

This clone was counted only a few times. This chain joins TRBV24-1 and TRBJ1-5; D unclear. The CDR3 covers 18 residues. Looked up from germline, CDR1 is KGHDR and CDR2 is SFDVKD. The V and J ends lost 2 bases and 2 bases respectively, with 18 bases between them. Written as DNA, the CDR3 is TGTGCCACCAGTGATTCCAATCTCCCGGTTGTGGGCAATCAGCCCCAGCATTTT. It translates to CATSDSNLPVVGNQPQHF.

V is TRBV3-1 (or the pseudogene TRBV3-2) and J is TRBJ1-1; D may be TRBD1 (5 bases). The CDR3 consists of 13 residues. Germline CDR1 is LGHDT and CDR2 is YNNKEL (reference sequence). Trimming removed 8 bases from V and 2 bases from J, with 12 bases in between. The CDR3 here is CASGDRPNTEAFF. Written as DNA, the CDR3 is TGTGCCAGCGGGGACCGGCCTAACACTGAAGCTTTCTTT.

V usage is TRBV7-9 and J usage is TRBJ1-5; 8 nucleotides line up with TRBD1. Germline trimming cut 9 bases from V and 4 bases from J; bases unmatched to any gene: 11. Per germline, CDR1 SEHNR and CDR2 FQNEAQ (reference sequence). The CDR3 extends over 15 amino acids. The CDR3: CASSTTGGLNQPQHF. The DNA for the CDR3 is TGTGCCAGTTCGACTACAGGGGGATTAAATCAGCCCCAGCATTTT.

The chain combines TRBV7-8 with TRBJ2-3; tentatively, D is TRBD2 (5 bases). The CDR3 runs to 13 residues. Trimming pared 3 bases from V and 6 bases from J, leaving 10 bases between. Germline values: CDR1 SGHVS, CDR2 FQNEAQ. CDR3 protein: CASSFSAADTQYF. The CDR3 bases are TGTGCCAGCAGCTTTTCAGCGGCCGATACGCAGTATTTT.

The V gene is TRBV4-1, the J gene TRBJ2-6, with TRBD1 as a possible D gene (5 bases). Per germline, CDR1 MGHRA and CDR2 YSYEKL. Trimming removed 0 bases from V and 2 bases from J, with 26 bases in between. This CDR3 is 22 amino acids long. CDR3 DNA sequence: TGCGCCAGCAGCCAAGATCCATTTCCCCAGGGCCTGATATATCCTGGGGCCAACGTCCTGACTTTC. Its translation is CASSQDPFPQGLIYPGANVLTF.

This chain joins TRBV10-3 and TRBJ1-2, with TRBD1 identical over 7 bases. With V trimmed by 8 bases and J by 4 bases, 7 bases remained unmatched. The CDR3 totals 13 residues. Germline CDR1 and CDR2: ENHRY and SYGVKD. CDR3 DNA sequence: TGTGCCATCGGCCAGGGGGAGCCCTATGGCTACACCTTC. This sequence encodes CAIGQGEPYGYTF.

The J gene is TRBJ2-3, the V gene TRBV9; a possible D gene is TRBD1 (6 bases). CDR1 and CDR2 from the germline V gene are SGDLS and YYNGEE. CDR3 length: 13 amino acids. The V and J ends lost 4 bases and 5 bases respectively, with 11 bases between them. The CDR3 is CASSYNRVDTQYF. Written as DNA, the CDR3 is TGTGCCAGCAGCTACAACAGGGTAGATACGCAGTATTTT.

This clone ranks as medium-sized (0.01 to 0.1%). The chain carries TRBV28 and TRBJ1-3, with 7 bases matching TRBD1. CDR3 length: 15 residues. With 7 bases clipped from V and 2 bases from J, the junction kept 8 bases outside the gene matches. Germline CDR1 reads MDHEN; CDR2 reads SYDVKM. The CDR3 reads CASTSDRVPGNTIYF. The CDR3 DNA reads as TGTGCCAGCACCTCTGACAGGGTCCCTGGAAACACCATATATTTT. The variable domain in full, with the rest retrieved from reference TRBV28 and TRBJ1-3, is DVKVTQSSRYLVKRTGEKVFLECVQDMDHENMFWYRQDPGLGLRLIYFSYDVKMKEKGDIPEGYSVSREKKERFSLILESASTNQTSMYLCASTSDRVPGNTIYFGEGSWLTVV.